Listed here is a single TCR beta chain. What it binds is unknown. From the reads, TCRdb called clonotypes with MiXCR, one entry per CDR3 protein. Altogether approximately 730,000 distinct CDR3 sequences are present, around a third being singletons, with the ten largest covering roughly 18%. Trimming removed 3 bases at V and 2 bases at J, with 8 bases between. CDR3 length equals 12 residues. Germline V lookup: CDR1 DFQATT, CDR2 SNEGSKA (reference sequence). The data stem from a study of T cell repertoires in cytomegalovirus infection. Study-wide context: HLA-B-restricted CMV epitopes that are well studied were used alongside recently identified HLA-C-restricted ones. Signatures in public TCR beta sequences pointed to both CMV infection and matching HLA type. Study findings and constraints: Carriage of CMV together with the relevant HLA was identifiable through cumulative public TCR beta family frequency. HLA-C-restricted CMV-specific TCR beta clonotypes prevailed in the ex vivo response.

Material: cultured PBMCs, obtained from culture after CMV antigen stimulation. The chain is built from TRBV20-1 and TRBJ2-7; D might be TRBD1 (5 bases). This TCR was sampled from a human donor in good health (CMV status not recorded). Some clones in this sample may be carry-over from other donors' samples. CDR3 amino acids: CSARSGPYEQYF. The CDR3 nucleotides read TGCAGTGCTAGGTCAGGGCCCTACGAGCAGTACTTC.